This T cell receptor beta chain was identified in a study of blood T cell repertoires in COVID-19. The overall study: Acute-phase and convalescent COVID-19 samples originated in the United States, Italy and Spain. From T cells, B-cell-depleted T cells, or PBMCs came the material, which was cDNA or gDNA.

Trimming removed 3 bases from V and 2 bases from J, with 14 bases in between. The V gene's germline CDR1 is DFQATT and CDR2 SNEGSKA (reference sequence). The CDR3 length is 14 residues. As originally analysed: Amplification with reference gene primers provided the estimates of nucleated cell counts. Here immunoSEQ multiplex PCR was the method, and the copy in TCRdb shows in-frame clones only, minus some. The V and J calls and clone size are taken from that table; D and trimming were inferred from the DNA. The sample lists over 60,000 clones, about 88% occurring once. The sequencing input was peripheral blood. The receptor comes from a man in his 70s with active or convalescent COVID-19. The V gene is TRBV20-1, the J gene TRBJ2-7; tentatively, D is TRBD2 (5 bases). The CDR3 region is CSASFSGNTYEQYF. For the CDR3, the DNA is TGCAGTGCTAGTTTCTCGGGGAACACCTACGAGCAGTACTTC.